This T cell receptor beta chain was sequenced in a study of tumor-infiltrating lymphocytes in primary liver carcinoma. Study at large: Donors had hepatocellular carcinoma or combined HCC and intrahepatic cholangiocarcinoma. Productive TCRbeta read counts per sample ran from roughly 3.5 to 7.1 million and were similar across tissue types. Study-level results: Tumor samples exhibited a significantly greater top-250-clone fraction than blood samples (p = 0.039).

Without any cell sorting, about 20-31 mg of bulk tissue yielded co-extracted RNA and DNA. Trimming cost V 7 bases and J 7 bases; bases outside gene matches: 10. CDR3 length equals 15 residues. The germline V gene has CDR1 KGHDR and CDR2 SFDVKD. About this clonotype itself: Antigen unknown.

cDNA specific to TCR beta was made from approximately 0.55 ug of total RNA, with a constant-region primer employed for priming. It was through three nested multiplex PCR rounds of slightly modified ARM-PCR that TCR beta libraries arose. For roughly 11 cycles apiece, the opening two PCR rounds ran with TRBV1-TRBV30 forward primers and a C-beta reverse primer. MiXCR, applied by TCRdb to the multiplex PCR reads, yields one record per CDR3 protein. Here the sample spans roughly 86,000 distinct CDR3 sequences, 65% to 70% being singletons. The rearrangement links TRBV24-1 to TRBJ2-2, with 8 bases fitting TRBD1. Source material: tumor-adjacent normal liver tissue. This TCR was sampled from a man aged 40-49 years with primary liver carcinoma and hepatitis B virus infection. CDR3 DNA: TGTGCCACCAGAGAGACAGGGGACGGAAACGGGGAGCTGTTTTTT. Its translation is CATRETGDGNGELFF.